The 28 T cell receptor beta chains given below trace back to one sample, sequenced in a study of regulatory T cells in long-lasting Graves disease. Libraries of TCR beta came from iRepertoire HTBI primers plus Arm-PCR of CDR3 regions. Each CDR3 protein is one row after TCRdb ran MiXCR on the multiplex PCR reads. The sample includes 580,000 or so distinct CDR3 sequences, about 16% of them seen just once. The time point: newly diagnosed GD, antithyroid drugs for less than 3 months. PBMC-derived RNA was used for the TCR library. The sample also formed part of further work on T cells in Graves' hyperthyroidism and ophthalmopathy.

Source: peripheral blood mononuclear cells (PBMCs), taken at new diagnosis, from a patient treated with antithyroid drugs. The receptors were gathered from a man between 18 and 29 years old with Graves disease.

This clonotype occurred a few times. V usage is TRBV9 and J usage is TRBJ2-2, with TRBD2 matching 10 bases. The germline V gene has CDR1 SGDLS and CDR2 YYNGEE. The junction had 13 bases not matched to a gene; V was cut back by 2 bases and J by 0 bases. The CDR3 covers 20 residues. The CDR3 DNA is TGTGCCAGCAGCGTCAGGGGACTAGCGCAAAGTAGTTCGAACACCGGGGAGCTGTTTTTT. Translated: CASSVRGLAQSSSNTGELFF.

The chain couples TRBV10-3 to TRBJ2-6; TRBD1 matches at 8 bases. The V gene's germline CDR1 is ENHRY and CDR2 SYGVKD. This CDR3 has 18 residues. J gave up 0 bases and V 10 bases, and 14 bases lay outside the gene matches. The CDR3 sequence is CATGVRGQGLSGANVLTF. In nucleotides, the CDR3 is TGTGCCACGGGTGTTCGCGGACAGGGACTCTCTGGGGCCAACGTCCTGACTTTC.

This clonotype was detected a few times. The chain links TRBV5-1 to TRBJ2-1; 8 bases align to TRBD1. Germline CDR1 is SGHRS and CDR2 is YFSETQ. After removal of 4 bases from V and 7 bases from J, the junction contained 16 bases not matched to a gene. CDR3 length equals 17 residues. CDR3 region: CASSTDRRTGFGNEQFF. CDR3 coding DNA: TGCGCCAGCAGCACAGACCGAAGGACAGGGTTTGGGAATGAGCAGTTCTTC.

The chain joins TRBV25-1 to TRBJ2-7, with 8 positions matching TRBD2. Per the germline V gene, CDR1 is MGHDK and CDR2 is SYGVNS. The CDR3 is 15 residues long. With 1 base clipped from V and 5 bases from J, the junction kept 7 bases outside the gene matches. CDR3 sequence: CASSESGGRSNEQYF. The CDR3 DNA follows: TGTGCCAGCAGTGAATCCGGCGGGAGGTCTAACGAGCAGTACTTC.

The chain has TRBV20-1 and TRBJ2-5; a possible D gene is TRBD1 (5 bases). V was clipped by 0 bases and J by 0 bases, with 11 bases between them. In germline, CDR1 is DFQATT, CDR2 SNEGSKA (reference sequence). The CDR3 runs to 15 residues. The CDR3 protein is CSARDGRAHQETQYF. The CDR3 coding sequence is TGCAGTGCTAGAGATGGCAGGGCGCACCAAGAGACCCAGTACTTC.

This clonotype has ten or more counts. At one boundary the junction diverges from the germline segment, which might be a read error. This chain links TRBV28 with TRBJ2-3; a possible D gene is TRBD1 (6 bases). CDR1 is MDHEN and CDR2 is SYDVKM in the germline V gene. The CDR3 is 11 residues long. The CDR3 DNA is TGTGCCAGCAGTTTCCGGGACACACCTGAGTTT. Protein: CASSFRDTPEF.

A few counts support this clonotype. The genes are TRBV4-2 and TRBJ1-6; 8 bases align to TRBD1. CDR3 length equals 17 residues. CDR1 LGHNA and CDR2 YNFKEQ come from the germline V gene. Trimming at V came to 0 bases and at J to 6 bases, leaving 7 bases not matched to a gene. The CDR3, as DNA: TGTGCCAGCAGCCAAGACCTACGACAGGGGCCTAATTCACCCCTCCACTTT. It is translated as CASSQDLRQGPNSPLHF.

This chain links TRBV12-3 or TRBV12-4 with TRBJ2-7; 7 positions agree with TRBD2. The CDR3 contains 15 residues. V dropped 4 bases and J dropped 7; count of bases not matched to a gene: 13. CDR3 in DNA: TGTGCCAGCAGTTCGATGAGACGGGGGGTACGGGAGCAGTACTTC. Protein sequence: CASSSMRRGVREQYF.

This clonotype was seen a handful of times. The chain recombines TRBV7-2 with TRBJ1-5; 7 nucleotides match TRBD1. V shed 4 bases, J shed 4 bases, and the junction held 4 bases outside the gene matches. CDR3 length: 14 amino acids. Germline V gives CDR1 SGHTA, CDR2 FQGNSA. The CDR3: CASSSPGQNQPQHF. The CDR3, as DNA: TGTGCCAGCAGCTCACCGGGACAGAATCAGCCCCAGCATTTT.

This chain's CDR3 is CATSVLGEGFNEQFF. CDR3 nucleotides: TGTGCCACCAGTGTACTGGGGGAGGGTTTCAATGAGCAGTTCTTC. The chain links TRBV24-1 to TRBJ2-1; 7 bases are shared with TRBD2. The CDR3 length is 15 residues. Unmatched junction bases numbered 9, after V lost 5 bases and J lost 6 bases. The germline gives CDR1 KGHDR, CDR2 SFDVKD.

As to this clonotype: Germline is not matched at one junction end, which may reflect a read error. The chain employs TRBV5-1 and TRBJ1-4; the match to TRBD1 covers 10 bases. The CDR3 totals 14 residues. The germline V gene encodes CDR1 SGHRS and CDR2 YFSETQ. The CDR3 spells CASGLGQGNEKLFF. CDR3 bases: TGCGCCAGCGGCTTGGGACAGGGGAATGAAAAACTGTTTTTT. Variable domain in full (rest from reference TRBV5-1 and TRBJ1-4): KAGVTQTPRYLIKTRGQQVTLSCSPISGHRSVSWYQQTPGQGLQFLFEYFSETQRNKGNFPGRFSGRQFSNSRSEMNVSTLELGDSALYLCASGLGQGNEKLFFGSGTQLSVL.

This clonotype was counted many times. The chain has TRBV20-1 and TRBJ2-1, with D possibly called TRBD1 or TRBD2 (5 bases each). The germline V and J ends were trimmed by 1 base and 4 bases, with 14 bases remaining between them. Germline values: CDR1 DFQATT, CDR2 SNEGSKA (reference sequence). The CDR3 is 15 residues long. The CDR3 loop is CSARAGRRWYNEQFF. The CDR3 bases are TGCAGTGCTAGAGCGGGGCGGCGTTGGTACAATGAGCAGTTCTTC.

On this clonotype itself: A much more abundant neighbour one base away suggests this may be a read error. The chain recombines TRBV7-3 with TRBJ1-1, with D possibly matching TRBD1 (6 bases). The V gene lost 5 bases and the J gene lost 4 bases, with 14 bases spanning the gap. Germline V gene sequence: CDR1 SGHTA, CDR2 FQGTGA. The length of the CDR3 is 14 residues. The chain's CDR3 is CASSNRGVGTEAFF. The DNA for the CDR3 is TGTGCCAGCAGCAATAGGGGGGTGGGCACTGAAGCTTTCTTT.

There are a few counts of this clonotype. CDR3 residues: CAWSPDRYSNQPQHF. The DNA of the CDR3 is TGTGCCTGGTCCCCGGACAGATATAGCAATCAGCCCCAGCATTTT. The gene calls are TRBV30 and TRBJ1-5; possibly TRBD1 for D (6 bases). V was shortened by 5 bases and J by 0 bases, with 14 bases between the two germline ends. Germline values: CDR1 GTSNPN, CDR2 SVGIG (reference sequence). This CDR3 is built from 15 residues.

The CDR3 spells CASSPRQGSPIYF. CDR3 nucleotide sequence: TGTGCCAGCAGCCCAAGACAGGGTTCCCCCATATATTTT. V is TRBV3-1 and J is TRBJ1-3, with TRBD1 matching over 7 bases. Unmatched junction bases numbered 8, after V lost 4 bases and J lost 11 bases. The CDR3 length is 13 residues. CDR1 LGHDT and CDR2 YNNKEL come from the germline V gene (reference sequence).

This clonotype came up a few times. CDR3 nucleotide sequence: TGTGCCAGCAGCTCATACGGGACTAGCGGGAGCAAACCCTACGAGCAGTACTTC. Protein product: CASSSYGTSGSKPYEQYF. V usage is TRBV7-2 and J usage is TRBJ2-7, with 14 bases matching TRBD2. Trimming removed 4 bases from V and 2 bases from J; junction bases left unmatched: 10. Germline CDR1 SGHTA, CDR2 FQGNSA. The CDR3 spans 18 residues.

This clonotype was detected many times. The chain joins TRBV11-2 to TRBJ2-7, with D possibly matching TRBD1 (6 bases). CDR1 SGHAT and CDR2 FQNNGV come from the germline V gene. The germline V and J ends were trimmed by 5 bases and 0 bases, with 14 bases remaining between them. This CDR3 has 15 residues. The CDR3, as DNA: TGTGCCAGCAGCGCCCAGGGGTTAAGCTCCTACGAGCAGTACTTC. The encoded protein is CASSAQGLSSYEQYF.

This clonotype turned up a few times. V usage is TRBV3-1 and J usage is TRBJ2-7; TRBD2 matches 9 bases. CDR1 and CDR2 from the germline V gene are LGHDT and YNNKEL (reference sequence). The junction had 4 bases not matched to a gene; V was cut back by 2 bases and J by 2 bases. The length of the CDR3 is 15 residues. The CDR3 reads CASSQNPSGAYEQYF. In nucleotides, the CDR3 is TGTGCCAGCAGCCAAAACCCTAGCGGGGCCTACGAGCAGTACTTC.

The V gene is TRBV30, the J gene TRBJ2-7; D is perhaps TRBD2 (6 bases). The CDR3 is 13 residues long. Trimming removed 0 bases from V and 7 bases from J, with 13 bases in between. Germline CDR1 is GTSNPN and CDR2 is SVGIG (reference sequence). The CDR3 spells CAWSVTGVGEQYF. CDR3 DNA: TGTGCCTGGAGTGTGACGGGGGTTGGGGAGCAGTACTTC.

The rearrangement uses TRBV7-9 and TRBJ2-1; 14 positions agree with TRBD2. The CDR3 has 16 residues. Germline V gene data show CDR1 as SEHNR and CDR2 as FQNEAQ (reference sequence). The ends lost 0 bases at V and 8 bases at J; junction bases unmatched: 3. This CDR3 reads CASSLARGLAGDEQFF. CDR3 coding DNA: TGTGCCAGCAGCTTAGCGCGGGGACTAGCGGGGGATGAGCAGTTCTTC. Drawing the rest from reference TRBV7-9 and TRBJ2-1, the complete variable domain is DTGVSQNPRHKITKRGQNVTFRCDPISEHNRLYWYRQTLGQGPEFLTYFQNEAQLEKSRLLSDRFSAERPKGSFSTLEIQRTEQGDSAMYLCASSLARGLAGDEQFFGPGTRLTVL.

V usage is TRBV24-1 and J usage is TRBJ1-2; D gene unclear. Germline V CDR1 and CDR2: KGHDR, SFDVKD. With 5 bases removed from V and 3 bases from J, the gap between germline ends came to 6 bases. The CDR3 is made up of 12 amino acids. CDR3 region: CATSGSDYGYTF. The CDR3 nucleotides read TGTGCCACCAGTGGCTCCGACTATGGCTACACCTTC.

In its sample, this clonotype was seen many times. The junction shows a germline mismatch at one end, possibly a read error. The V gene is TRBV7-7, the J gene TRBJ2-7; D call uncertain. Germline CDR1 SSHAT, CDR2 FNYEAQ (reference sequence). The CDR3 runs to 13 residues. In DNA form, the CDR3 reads TGTGCTAGCAGCTTAGCCCCGGCGTACGAGCAGTACTTC. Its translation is CASSLAPAYEQYF.

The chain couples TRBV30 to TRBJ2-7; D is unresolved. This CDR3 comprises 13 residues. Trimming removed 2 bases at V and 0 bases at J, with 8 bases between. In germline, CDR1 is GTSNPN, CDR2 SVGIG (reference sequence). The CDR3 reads CAWSPQISYEQYF. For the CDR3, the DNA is TGTGCCTGGAGTCCCCAGATCTCCTACGAGCAGTACTTC.

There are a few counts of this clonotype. The CDR3 DNA follows: TGTGCCAGCAGCGTAGAAATGGGACGGCTGGTTCCGCAGTATTTT. Residues: CASSVEMGRLVPQYF. The chain combines TRBV9 with TRBJ2-3; D is perhaps TRBD1 or TRBD2 (5 bases each). Between the trimmed V and J ends, which lost 0 bases and 10 bases, there was a span of 18 bases. CDR1 and CDR2 (germline): SGDLS, YYNGEE. This CDR3 has 15 residues.

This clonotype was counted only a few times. CDR3 in amino acids: CASRVVGGNSPLHF. The CDR3, as DNA: TGTGCCAGCAGGGTGGTGGGGGGTAATTCACCCCTCCACTTT. V gene TRBV27 combines with J gene TRBJ1-6; D is perhaps TRBD1 (5 bases). The CDR3 is 14 amino acids. CDR1 is MNHEY and CDR2 is SMNVEV in the germline V gene (reference sequence). V was shortened by 6 bases and J by 6 bases, with 12 bases between the two germline ends.

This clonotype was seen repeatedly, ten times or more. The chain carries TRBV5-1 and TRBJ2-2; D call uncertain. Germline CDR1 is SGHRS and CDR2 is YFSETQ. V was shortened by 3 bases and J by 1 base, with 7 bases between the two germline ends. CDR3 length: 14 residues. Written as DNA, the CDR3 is TGCGCCAGCAGCTCTTACTGGAACACCGGGGAGCTGTTTTTT. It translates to CASSSYWNTGELFF.

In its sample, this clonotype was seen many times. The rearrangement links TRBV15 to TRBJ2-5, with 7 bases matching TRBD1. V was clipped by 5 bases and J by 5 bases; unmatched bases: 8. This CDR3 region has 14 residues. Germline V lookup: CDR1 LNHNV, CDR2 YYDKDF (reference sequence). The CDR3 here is CATSGHRGRETQYF. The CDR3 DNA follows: TGTGCCACCAGCGGACACAGGGGCCGGGAGACCCAGTACTTC.

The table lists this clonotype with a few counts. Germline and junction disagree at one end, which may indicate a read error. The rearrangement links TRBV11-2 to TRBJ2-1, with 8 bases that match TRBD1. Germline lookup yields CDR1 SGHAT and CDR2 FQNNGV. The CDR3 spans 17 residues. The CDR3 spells CASSQGAQGAIGNEQFF. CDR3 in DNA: TGCGCCAGCAGCCAAGGGGCCCAGGGGGCGATCGGCAATGAGCAGTTCTTC.